Given below is one T cell receptor (beta chain) in context. Study processing details: Cell counts per sample came from amplifying reference gene primers. Using immunoSEQ multiplex PCR, the repertoire was profiled, and TCRdb retains in-frame clones only, with some absent. D and trimming were read from the DNA, whereas the V and J calls and clone size are those reported in that table. This sample has about 100,000 clones, with about two thirds found just once. The data originate from a study of blood T cell repertoires in COVID-19. Across the study: COVID-19 samples, acute and convalescent, were from the United States, Italy and Spain. T cells, B-cell-depleted T cells, or PBMCs supplied cDNA or gDNA.

Germline V gives CDR1 SGHRS, CDR2 YFSETQ. CDR3 length equals 13 residues. V trimming: 7 bases; J trimming: 1 base; junction bases outside the gene matches: 3. The clonotype comes from a woman in her thirties or forties with acute or convalescent COVID-19. The sample comprised peripheral blood. This chain links TRBV5-1 with TRBJ1-1; 8 nucleotides match TRBD1. DNA of the CDR3: TGCGCCAGCTCCGGACAGGGGAACACTGAAGCTTTCTTT. The encoded protein is CASSGQGNTEAFF.